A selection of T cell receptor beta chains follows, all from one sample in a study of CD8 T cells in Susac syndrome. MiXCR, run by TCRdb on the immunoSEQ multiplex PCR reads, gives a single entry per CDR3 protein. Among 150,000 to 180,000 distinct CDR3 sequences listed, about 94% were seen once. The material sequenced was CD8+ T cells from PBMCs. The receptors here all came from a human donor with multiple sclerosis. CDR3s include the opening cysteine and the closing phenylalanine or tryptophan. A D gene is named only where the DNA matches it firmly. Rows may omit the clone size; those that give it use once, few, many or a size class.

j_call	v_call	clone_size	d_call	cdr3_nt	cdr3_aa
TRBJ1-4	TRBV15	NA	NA	TGTGCCACCAGCAGAAATCAGGGGTCAACTAATGAAAAACTGTTTTTT	CATSRNQGSTNEKLFF
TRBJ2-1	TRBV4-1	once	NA	TGCGCCAGCAGCCAAGATCGTCGTGATGAGCAGTTCTTC	CASSQDRRDEQFF
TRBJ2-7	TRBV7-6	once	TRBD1	TGTGCCAGCAGCCGGACAGGGCCCTACGAGCAGTACTTC	CASSRTGPYEQYF
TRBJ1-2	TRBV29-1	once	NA	TGCAGCGCCCCTCTGCGGGAAGGGGATGGCTACACCTTC	CSAPLREGDGYTF
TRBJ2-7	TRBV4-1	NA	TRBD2	TGCGCCAGCAGCCTCGGACTAGCGGACTACGAGCAGTACTTC	CASSLGLADYEQYF
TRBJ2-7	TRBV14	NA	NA	TGTGCCAGCAGCCAAGATTCCAGGGCCTCGAGCTCCTACGAGCAGTACTTC	CASSQDSRASSSYEQYF
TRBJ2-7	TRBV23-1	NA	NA	TGCGCCAGCAGTCAATCTACCCGAAGGGCAACCTACGAGCAGTACTTC	CASSQSTRRATYEQYF
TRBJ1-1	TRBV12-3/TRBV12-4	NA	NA	TGTGCCAGCAGTTCTCTGACAGCAGTGAACACTGAAGCTTTCTTT	CASSSLTAVNTEAFF
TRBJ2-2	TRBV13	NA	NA	TGTGCCAGCAGCTTACCTGAGGGCACCGGGGAGCTGTTTTTT	CASSLPEGTGELFF
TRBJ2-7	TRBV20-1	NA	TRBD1	TGCAGTGCTACAGGGACAGTTTCCTACGAGCAGTACTTC	CSATGTVSYEQYF
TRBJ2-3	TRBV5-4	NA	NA	TGTGCCAGCAGCTCCAGGGTGGATACGCAGTATTTT	CASSSRVDTQYF
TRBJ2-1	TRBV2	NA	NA	TGTGCCAGCGGTCCCCCGGGAGAGCAGTTCTTC	CASGPPGEQFF
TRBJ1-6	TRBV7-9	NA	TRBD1	TGTGCCAGCAGCTTAGCGAAGGGGGCTTATTCACCCCTCCACTTT	CASSLAKGAYSPLHF
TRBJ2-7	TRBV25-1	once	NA	TGTGCCAGCAGCCTGGACGGGGGCGAGCAGTACTTC	CASSLDGGEQYF
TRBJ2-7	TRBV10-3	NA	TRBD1	TGTGCCATCAGTAAGACCACCGGGACAGAGAGCTACGAGCAGTACTTC	CAISKTTGTESYEQYF
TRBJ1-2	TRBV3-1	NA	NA	TGTGCCAGCAGCCCGTCGACCGACCCGTTGTTTGGCTACACCTTC	CASSPSTDPLFGYTF
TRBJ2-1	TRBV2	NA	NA	TGTGCCAGCAGTTGGCGGTCCAATGAGCAGTTCTTC	CASSWRSNEQFF
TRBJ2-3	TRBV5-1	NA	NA	TGCGCCAGCAGCCAATCCGGGATGCCAGATACGCAGTATTTT	CASSQSGMPDTQYF
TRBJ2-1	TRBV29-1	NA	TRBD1	TGCAGCGTCGCAGGGGACAGGATCTGGGATGAGCAGTTCTTC	CSVAGDRIWDEQFF
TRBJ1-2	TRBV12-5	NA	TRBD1	TGTGCTAGTGGTTTGCGGGACAGGGGGGATGATGGCTACACCTTC	CASGLRDRGDDGYTF
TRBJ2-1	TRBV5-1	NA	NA	TGCGCCAGCAGCTTTAATATGGCACTTGAGCAGTTCTTC	CASSFNMALEQFF
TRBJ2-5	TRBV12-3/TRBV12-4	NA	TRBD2	TGTGCCAGCAGTCCTGGACTAGCGGGGGGGCAAGAGACCCAGTACTTC	CASSPGLAGGQETQYF
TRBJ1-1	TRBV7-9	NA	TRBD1	TGTGCCAGCAGCCGGACAGGGGAGAGGAGCACTGAAGCTTTCTTT	CASSRTGERSTEAFF
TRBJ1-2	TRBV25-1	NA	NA	TGTGCCAGCAGTGAGCACAGGGACAACTATGGCTACACCTTC	CASSEHRDNYGYTF
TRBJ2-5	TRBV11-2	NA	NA	TGTGCCAGCAGCAGAAGACAGCAAGAGACCCAGTACTTC	CASSRRQQETQYF
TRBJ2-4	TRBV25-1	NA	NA	TGTGCCAGCAGTCAAGGGGGGACTTTAAACATTCAGTACTTC	CASSQGGTLNIQYF
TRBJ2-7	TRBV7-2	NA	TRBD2	TGTGCCAGCAGCCTTAGCGGGGGATCCTACGAGCAGTACTTC	CASSLSGGSYEQYF